The entry that follows covers one TCR beta chain sequence. V was shortened by 2 bases and J by 5 bases, with 13 bases between the two germline ends. The CDR3 sequence is 14 residues long. Germline CDR1 is LNHDA and CDR2 is SQIVND (reference sequence). Enrolled during active infection, Seattle patients were then followed longitudinally. These data come from a study of blood T cell repertoires in COVID-19. As for the study in general: The cDNA or gDNA used as material had been derived from T cells, B-cell-depleted T cells, or PBMCs.

The method was immunoSEQ multiplex PCR; TCRdb's version includes in-frame clones alone and lacks a portion of them. The sample comprises roughly 150,000 clones, 75% to 90% of which are singletons, and 13% rests with the top ten. Sequenced sample: peripheral blood. The sequence derives from a man aged 18 to 30 with COVID-19, enrolled during active disease. The chain employs TRBV19 and TRBJ2-7, with D maybe TRBD2 (5 bases). The CDR3 sequence: CASSIIPGSHEQYF. The CDR3 DNA reads TGTGCCAGTAGTATAATTCCGGGGAGCCACGAGCAGTACTTC.